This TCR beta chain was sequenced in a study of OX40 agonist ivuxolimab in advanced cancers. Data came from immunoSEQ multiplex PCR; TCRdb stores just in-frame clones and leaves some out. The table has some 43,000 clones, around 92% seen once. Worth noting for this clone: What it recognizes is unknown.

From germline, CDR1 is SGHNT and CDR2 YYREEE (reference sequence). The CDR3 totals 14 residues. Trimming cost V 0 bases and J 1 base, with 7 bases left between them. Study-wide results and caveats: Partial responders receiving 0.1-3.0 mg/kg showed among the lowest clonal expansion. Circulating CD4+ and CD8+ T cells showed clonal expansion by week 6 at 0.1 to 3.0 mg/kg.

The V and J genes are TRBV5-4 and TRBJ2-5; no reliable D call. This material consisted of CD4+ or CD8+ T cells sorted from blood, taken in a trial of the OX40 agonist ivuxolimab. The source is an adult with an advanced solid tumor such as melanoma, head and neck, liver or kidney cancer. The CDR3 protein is CASSLAPSQETQYF. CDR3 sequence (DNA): TGTGCCAGCAGCTTGGCCCCTTCCCAAGAGACCCAGTACTTC. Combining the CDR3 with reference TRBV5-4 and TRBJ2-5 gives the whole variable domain ETGVTQSPTHLIKTRGQQVTLRCSSQSGHNTVSWYQQALGQGPQFIFQYYREEENGRGNFPPRFSGLQFPNYSSELNVNALELDDSALYLCASSLAPSQETQYFGPGTRLLVL.